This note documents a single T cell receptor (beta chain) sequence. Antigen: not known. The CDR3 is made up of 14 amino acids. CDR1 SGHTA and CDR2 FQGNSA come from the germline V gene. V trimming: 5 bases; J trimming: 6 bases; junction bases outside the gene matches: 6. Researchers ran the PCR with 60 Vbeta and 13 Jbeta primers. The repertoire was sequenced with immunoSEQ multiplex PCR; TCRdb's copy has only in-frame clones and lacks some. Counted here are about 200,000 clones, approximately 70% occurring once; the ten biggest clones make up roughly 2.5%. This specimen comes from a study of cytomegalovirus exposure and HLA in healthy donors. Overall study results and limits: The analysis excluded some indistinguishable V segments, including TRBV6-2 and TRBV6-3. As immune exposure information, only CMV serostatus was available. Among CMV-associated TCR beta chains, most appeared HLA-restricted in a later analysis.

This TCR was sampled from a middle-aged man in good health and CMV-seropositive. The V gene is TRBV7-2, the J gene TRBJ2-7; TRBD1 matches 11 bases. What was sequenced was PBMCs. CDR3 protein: CASSLWTGGSEQYF. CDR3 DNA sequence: TGTGCCAGCAGCCTATGGACAGGGGGCAGCGAGCAGTACTTC.